This T cell receptor (beta chain) was recovered during a study of vaccination and CD4 T cells after COVID-19. In the case of this clonotype: Its antigen is unidentified.

The Oncomine TCR Beta short-read assay was applied to DNA of cultured CD4+ T cells. A single record per CDR3 protein comes from TCRdb applying MiXCR to the PCR reads. The data hold fewer than 8,000 distinct CDR3 sequences, with 40% to 55% observed a single time. Notes on the study in general: Median SARS-CoV-2-reactive clonotype numbers rose nonsignificantly, about 20 to 38.

The germline CDR1 and CDR2 sequences are DFQATT and SNEGSKA (reference sequence). CDR3 size: 17 residues. V was pared by 1 base and J by 4 bases, with 8 bases of the junction left unmatched. The treatment denotes: roughly 10-day PBMC culture with coronavirus spike peptide pools or control peptides (ViraFEST assay). Pre-COVID-19 pandemic sampling (2011-2018) yielded the unexposed donor's CD4+ T cells. The receptor comes from a human donor in good health. Sequenced: CD4+ T cells from blood, cultured in vitro. The chain uses TRBV20-1 and TRBJ2-2; 11 positions agree with TRBD2. CDR3 coding DNA: TGCAGTGCTAGAGGGGGGAAACTAGCGGGAGTCACCGGGGAGCTGTTTTTT. Translation gives CSARGGKLAGVTGELFF.